This TCR beta chain was recorded in a study of cytomegalovirus exposure and HLA in healthy donors. Study information: The same platform was used for the 130 or so validation repertoires and the approximately 700 first-cohort repertoires, a later analysis reported.

Germline CDR1 and CDR2: SEHNR and FQNEAQ (reference sequence). This CDR3 comprises 14 residues. Trimming pared 7 bases from V and 8 bases from J, leaving 18 bases between. Repertoires were generated with immunoSEQ multiplex PCR, while TCRdb's copy carries only in-frame clones and drops some. This table has 120,000 or so clones, approximately 88% appearing once. The chain is built from TRBV7-9 and TRBJ2-1; a possible D gene is TRBD2 (5 bases). Sequenced sample: PBMCs. This TCR derives from a young woman in good health and CMV-seronegative. Here the CDR3 DNA reads TGTGCCAGCAACAGTGTGGGTCCCGGGGATGAGCAGTTCTTC. This codes for CASNSVGPGDEQFF.